The sequence of this T cell receptor (beta chain) was determined in a study of T cells after yellow fever vaccination (dated by TCRdb to the late 2010s). Looking at the study overall: The SMART-Seq v4 Ultra Low Input RNA kit was used to prepare libraries from fractions with low cell numbers. Bulk TCR alpha and beta repertoires were sequenced longitudinally to track T-cell clones before and after primary and booster YFV17D yellow fever vaccination. The cohort comprised two healthy male donors, one aged 18 to 30 and one aged 30 to 40 years. Blood was collected at multiple timepoints before and after primary and secondary immunization, and bulk PBMC replicates and cell subsets were isolated. Overall study outcomes, separate from this receptor: Most clones expanded after primary vaccination (roughly 96% of CD4 and 70% to 90% of CD8) were re-detected after the booster, suggesting that broad memory maintenance occurred. Computational filtering was required because FACS-sorted repertoires could contain abundant contaminating clonotypes from the bulk population. The study included only a couple of donors, which limits how far the findings can be generalized. Compared with the primary T-cell response, the secondary T-cell response was weaker but faster, peaking on day 5 rather than day 15. A small fraction of clonotypes showed up in both the CD4 and CD8 compartments, probably as a result of convergent recombination.

Sequences GTSNPN (CDR1) and SVGIG (CDR2) are obtained from the germline V gene (reference sequence). Trimming at the junction amounts to 3 bases on V and 7 bases on J, and the germline ends lie 21 bases apart. There are 16 amino acids in the CDR3, from cysteine to phenylalanine inclusive. The retained sequence is limited to the CDR3, 48 bases, with the frame set at the first base. Points on this clonotype: The specificity of this receptor is unknown. Base qualities are not at hand, and no much larger clone is one base apart.

Reading the label with the study, this specimen's treatment or condition is: live attenuated yellow fever vaccine strain. At every blood-draw timepoint, two biological replicates of bulk PBMCs were collected. A standard Ficoll-Paque protocol was used to isolate PBMCs from peripheral blood. TriZol was used to extract RNA from bulk PBMCs, from CD4 and CD8 fractions, and from dextramer-positive and dextramer-negative fractions. TCRdb lists the instrument as Illumina NovaSeq 6000. TCR cDNA was made using 5'RACE template switching, a step that added a universal primer site and unique molecular identifiers. cDNA synthesis was primed from both the TCR alpha and TCR beta constant segments. Library amplification used two PCR steps, and the second PCR step added sample barcodes and sequencing adapters. Sequencing of libraries was performed on Illumina HiSeq 2500 (2x100 bp) or NovaSeq (2x150 bp). The study's own analysis went as follows. Demultiplexing of reads and collapsing into UMI consensus sequences were performed with MIGEC, and V(D)J alignment was carried out with MiXCR. Using edgeR on replicate PBMC samples, clonotypes were called vaccine-responding if FDR was below 0.01 and the log2 fold change was above 5 up to day 15. CD4 or CD8 identity was assigned to each bulk clonotype according to whether the clonotype was present at higher abundance in the sequenced CD4 repertoire or the sequenced CD8 repertoire. TCRdb reran the public reads through fastp at Q25 and MiXCR, keeping productive beta chains. For every CDR3 protein sequence, its rows merge into one entry that carries the most common genes and DNA. The V and J calls here are based on TCRdb, not the publication. This sample gives approximately 450,000 distinct CDR3 sequences in total; roughly 20% of them show up just once. Of the sample, about a sixth is held by the ten largest clones.

The sequence was collected from a man between 18 and 35 years old who received the YFV17D yellow fever vaccine. The V and J segments used are TRBV30 and TRBJ2-2, with TRBD1 as a weak D call on 6 bases. Sample: PBMCs, taken before the yellow fever booster vaccination. CDR3 protein: CAWRGWQGRVNGELFF. The DNA is as follows: TGTGCCTGGAGAGGGTGGCAGGGGCGCGTCAACGGGGAGCTGTTTTTT.